The sequence of this T cell receptor (beta chain) was determined in a study of blood T cells in healthy people across ages. Primers used in a second PCR of roughly 6 to 12 cycles were a sample-barcoded 5' primer and a J-beta primer mix. One entry per CDR3 protein results from TCRdb running MiXCR on the 5' RACE reads. The data show about a million distinct CDR3 sequences, with about 51% seen just once and about a fifth held by the top ten. The CDR3 sequence is 14 residues long. The germline gives CDR1 MDHEN, CDR2 SYDVKM. Trimming removed 5 bases at V and 5 bases at J, with 15 bases between. This rearrangement joins TRBV28 to TRBJ2-5; D possibly corresponds to TRBD1 (7 bases). Specimen: blood. The receptor comes from a woman aged 55-70 years in good health. CDR3 protein: CASSGGTAKETQYF. CDR3 coding DNA: TGTGCCAGCAGTGGGGGGACAGCGAAGGAGACCCAGTACTTC.